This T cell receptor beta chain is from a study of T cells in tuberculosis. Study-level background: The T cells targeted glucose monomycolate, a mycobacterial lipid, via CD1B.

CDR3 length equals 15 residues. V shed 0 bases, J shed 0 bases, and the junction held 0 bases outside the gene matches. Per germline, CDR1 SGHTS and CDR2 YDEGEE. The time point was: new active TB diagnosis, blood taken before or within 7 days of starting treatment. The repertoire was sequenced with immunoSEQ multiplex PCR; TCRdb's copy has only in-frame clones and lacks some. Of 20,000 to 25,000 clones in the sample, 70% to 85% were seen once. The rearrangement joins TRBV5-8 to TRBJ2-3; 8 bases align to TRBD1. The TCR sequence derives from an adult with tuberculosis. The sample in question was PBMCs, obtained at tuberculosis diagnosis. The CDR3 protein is CASSLGDRSTDTQYF. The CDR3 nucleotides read TGTGCCAGCAGCTTGGGGGACAGGAGCACAGATACGCAGTATTTT. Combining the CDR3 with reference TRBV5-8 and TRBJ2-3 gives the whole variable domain EAGVTQSPTHLIKTRGQQATLRCSPISGHTSVYWYQQALGLGLQFLLWYDEGEERNRGNFPPRFSGRQFPNYSSELNVNALELEDSALYLCASSLGDRSTDTQYFGPGTRLTVL.